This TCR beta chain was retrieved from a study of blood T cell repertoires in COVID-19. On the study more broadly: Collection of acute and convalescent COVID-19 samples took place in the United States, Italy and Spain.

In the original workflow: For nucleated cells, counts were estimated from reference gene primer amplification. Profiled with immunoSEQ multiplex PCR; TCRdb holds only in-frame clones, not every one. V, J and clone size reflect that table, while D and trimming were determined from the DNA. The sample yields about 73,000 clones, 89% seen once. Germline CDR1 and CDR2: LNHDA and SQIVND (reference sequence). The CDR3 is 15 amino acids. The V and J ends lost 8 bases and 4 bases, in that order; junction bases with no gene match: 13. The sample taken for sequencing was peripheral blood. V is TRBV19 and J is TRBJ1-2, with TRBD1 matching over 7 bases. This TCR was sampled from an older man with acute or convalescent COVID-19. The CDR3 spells CASLGADRPFYGYTF. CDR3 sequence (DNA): TGTGCCAGTCTCGGGGCGGACAGGCCCTTCTATGGCTACACCTTC. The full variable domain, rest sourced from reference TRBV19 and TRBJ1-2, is DGGITQSPKYLFRKEGQNVTLSCEQNLNHDAMYWYRQDPGQGLRLIYYSQIVNDFQKGDIAEGYSVSREKKESFPLTVTSAQKNPTAFYLCASLGADRPFYGYTFGSGTRLTVV.